This T cell receptor beta chain was found in a study of cytomegalovirus exposure and HLA in healthy donors. Study outcomes and limitations: An ancestry cluster, one associated with Asian ancestry, reportedly showed fewer N-insertions than the approximately 650-donor mean in a later analysis.

To note about this clone: What it recognizes is unknown.

Germline CDR1 reads WSHSY; CDR2 reads SAAADI. V lost 8 bases and J 0 bases, leaving 7 bases between the germline ends. The CDR3 spans 12 residues. Primers: 60 Vbeta forward and 13 Jbeta reverse. TCRdb keeps only in-frame clones here, not all; method: immunoSEQ multiplex PCR. The data hold more than 80,000 clones, with 69% observed a single time. This sequence joins TRBV10-2 and TRBJ1-2; tentatively, D is TRBD1 (5 bases). The origin of this receptor is a man aged 50 or older in good health and CMV-seronegative. The source material was PBMCs. The CDR3 region is CASWGTNYGYTF. The CDR3 DNA reads as TGCGCCAGCTGGGGCACTAACTATGGCTACACCTTC.